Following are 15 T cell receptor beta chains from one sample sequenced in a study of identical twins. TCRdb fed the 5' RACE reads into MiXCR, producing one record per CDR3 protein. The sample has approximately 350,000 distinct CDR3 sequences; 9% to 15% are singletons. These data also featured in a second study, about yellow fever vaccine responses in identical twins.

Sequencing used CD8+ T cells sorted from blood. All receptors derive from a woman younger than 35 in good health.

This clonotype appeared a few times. The CDR3 region has the DNA TGCAGTGCTTTGGACAGGGGGCTGGATGGCTACACCTTC. Protein: CSALDRGLDGYTF. The genes are TRBV20-1 and TRBJ1-2; 11 bases align to TRBD1. Losses at the gene ends were 5 bases for V and 6 bases for J; bases not matched to a gene: 5. The germline V gene encodes CDR1 DFQATT and CDR2 SNEGSKA (reference sequence). The CDR3 has 13 amino acids.

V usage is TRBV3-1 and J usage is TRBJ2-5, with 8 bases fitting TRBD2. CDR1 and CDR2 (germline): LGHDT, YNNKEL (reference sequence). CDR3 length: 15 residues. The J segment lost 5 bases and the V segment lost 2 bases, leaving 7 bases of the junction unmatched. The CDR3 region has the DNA TGTGCCAGCAGCCAATCCCTCGGGGGGGCCGAGACCCAGTACTTC. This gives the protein CASSQSLGGAETQYF.

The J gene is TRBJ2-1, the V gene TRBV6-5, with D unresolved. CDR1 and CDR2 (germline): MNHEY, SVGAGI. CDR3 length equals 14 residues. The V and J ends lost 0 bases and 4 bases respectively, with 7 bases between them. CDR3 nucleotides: TGTGCCAGCAGTTACTCGGTTGGGTACAATGAGCAGTTCTTC. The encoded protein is CASSYSVGYNEQFF.

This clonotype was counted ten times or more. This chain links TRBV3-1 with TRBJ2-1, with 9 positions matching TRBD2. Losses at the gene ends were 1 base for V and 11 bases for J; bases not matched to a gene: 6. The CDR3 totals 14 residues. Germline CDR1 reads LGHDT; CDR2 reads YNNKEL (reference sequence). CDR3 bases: TGTGCCAGCAGCCAAGGGAGTAGCGGGAGTCAGCAGTTCTTC. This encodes CASSQGSSGSQQFF.

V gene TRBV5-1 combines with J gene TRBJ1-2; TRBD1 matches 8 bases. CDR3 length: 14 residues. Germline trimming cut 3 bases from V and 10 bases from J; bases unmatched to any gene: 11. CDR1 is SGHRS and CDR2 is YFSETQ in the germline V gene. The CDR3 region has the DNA TGCGCCAGCAGCTCCATGGACAGGGCGTACGACTACACCTTC. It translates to CASSSMDRAYDYTF.

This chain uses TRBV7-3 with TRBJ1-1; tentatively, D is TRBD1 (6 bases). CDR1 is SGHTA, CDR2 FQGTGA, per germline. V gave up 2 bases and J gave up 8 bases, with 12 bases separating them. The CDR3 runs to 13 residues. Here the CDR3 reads CASSLDTGKEAFF. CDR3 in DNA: TGTGCCAGCAGCTTAGATACAGGGAAGGAAGCTTTCTTT.

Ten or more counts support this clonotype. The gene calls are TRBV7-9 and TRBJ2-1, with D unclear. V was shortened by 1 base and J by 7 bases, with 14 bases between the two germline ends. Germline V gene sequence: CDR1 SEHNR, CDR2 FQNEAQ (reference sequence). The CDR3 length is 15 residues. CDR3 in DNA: TGTGCCAGCAGCTTAGGGCGACTTGATCCTAATGAGCAGTTCTTC. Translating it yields CASSLGRLDPNEQFF.

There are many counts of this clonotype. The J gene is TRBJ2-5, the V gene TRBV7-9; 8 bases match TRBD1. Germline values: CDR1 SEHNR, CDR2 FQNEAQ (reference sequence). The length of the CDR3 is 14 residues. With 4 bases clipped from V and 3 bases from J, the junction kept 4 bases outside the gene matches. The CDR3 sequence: CASSYGQGKETQYF. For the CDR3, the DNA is TGTGCCAGCAGCTACGGACAGGGAAAAGAGACCCAGTACTTC.

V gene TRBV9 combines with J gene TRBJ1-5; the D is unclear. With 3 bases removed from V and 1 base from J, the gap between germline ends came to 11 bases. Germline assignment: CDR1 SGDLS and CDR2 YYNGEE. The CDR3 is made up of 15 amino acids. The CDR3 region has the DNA TGTGCCAGCAGCGAAAGGGAGGAGAGCAATCAGCCCCAGCATTTT. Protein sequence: CASSEREESNQPQHF.

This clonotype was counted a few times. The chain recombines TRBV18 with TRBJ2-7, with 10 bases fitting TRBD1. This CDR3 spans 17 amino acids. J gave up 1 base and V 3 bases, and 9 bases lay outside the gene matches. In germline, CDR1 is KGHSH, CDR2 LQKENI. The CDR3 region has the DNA TGTGCCAGCTCACCGGGTTTGGGACAGGGGATTTCCTACGAGCAGTACTTC. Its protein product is CASSPGLGQGISYEQYF.

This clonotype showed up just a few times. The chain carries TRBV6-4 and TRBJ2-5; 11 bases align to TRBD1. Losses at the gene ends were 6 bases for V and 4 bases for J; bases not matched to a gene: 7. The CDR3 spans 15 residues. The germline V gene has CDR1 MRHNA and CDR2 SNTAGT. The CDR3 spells CASSAGTGGGETQYF. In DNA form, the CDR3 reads TGTGCCAGCAGCGCCGGGACAGGGGGTGGAGAGACCCAGTACTTC.

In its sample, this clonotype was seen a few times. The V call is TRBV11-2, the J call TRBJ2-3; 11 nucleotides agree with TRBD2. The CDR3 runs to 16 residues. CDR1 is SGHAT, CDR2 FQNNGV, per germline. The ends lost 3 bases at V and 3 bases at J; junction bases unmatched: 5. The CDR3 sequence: CASSFSGGDGTDTQYF. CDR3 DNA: TGTGCCAGCAGCTTTAGCGGGGGGGACGGAACAGATACGCAGTATTTT.

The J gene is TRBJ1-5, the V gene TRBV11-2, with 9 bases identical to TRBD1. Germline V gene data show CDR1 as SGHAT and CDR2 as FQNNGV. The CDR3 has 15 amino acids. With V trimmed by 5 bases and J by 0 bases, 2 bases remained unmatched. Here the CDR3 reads CASSRTGASNQPQHF. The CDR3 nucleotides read TGTGCCAGCAGCCGGACAGGGGCTAGCAATCAGCCCCAGCATTTT.

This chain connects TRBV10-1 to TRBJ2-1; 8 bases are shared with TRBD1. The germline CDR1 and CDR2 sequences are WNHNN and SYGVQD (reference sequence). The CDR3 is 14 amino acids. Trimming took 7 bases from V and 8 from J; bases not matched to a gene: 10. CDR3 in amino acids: CASKGQGVLDEQFF. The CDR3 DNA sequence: TGCGCCAGCAAAGGACAGGGCGTCCTCGATGAGCAGTTCTTC.

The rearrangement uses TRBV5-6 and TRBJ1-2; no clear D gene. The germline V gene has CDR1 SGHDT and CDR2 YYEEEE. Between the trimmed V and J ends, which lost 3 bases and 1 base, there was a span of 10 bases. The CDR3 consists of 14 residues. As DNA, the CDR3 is TGTGCCAGCAGCTCGAGCGGACTTAACTATGGCTACACCTTC. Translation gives CASSSSGLNYGYTF.